These 2 T cell receptor beta chains were all obtained from the same sample, sequenced in a study of blood T cells in healthy people across ages. The authors ran a second PCR of about 6 to 12 cycles using a sample-barcoded 5' primer and a J-beta primer mix. TCRdb analysed the 5' RACE reads with MiXCR anew, one entry per CDR3 protein. This sample has hundreds of thousands of distinct CDR3 sequences; 32% occur once, and the top ten carry approximately 15%. Sequencing was carried out using blood. The receptors were sampled from a woman of 80 years or more in good health.

This clonotype was counted ten times or more. The chain has TRBV7-8 and TRBJ2-7, with 7 bases fitting TRBD1. Germline V gene sequence: CDR1 SGHVS, CDR2 FQNEAQ. Trimming removed 4 bases from V and 2 bases from J; junction bases left unmatched: 8. There are 15 residues in the CDR3. CDR3 sequence (DNA): TGTGCCAGCAGCTACAGACAGGGAATTACCTACGAGCAGTACTTC. Amino acids: CASSYRQGITYEQYF.

The chain couples TRBV5-1 to TRBJ2-3; 7 positions agree with TRBD1. After removal of 4 bases from V and 6 bases from J, the junction contained 8 bases not matched to a gene. Germline V lookup: CDR1 SGHRS, CDR2 YFSETQ. The CDR3 contains 14 residues. In DNA form, the CDR3 reads TGCGCCAGCAGCATTAGTACCAGGGGGGATACGCAGTATTTT. It encodes CASSISTRGDTQYF. The complete variable domain, with remaining parts taken from reference TRBV5-1 and TRBJ2-3, reads KAGVTQTPRYLIKTRGQQVTLSCSPISGHRSVSWYQQTPGQGLQFLFEYFSETQRNKGNFPGRFSGRQFSNSRSEMNVSTLELGDSALYLCASSISTRGDTQYFGPGTRLTVL.